The entry below describes one TCR beta chain. Trimming at V came to 4 bases and at J to 7 bases, leaving 12 bases not matched to a gene. Germline CDR1 SGHTA, CDR2 FQGNSA. The CDR3 sequence is 16 residues long. Primed by a sample-barcoded 5' primer and a J-beta primer mix, a second PCR proceeded for about 6 to 11 cycles. TCRdb used MiXCR to reprocess the 5' RACE reads, holding one entry per CDR3 protein. The sample yields 1.5 million to 2 million distinct CDR3 sequences, about 28% seen once. The sample belongs to a study of blood T cells in healthy people across ages. Study-level background: Capturing about one barcoded beta molecule per two T cells was achieved by template switching.

The TCR originated in a woman under 40 in good health. Sequenced: blood. J is TRBJ2-7 and V is TRBV7-2; TRBD2 matches at 11 bases. CDR3 protein: CASSSFAGLADNEQYF. CDR3 in DNA: TGTGCCAGCAGCTCCTTCGCGGGACTAGCGGACAATGAGCAGTACTTC.